This is a list of T cell receptor beta chains from one sample in a study of blood T cell repertoires in COVID-19. TCRdb's table, derived via immunoSEQ multiplex PCR, lists solely in-frame clones and lacks some. This sample carries roughly 350,000 clones, approximately 81% of them seen once, and the ten largest clones take roughly 3.4%. The material sequenced was peripheral blood. These receptor sequences come from a woman between 18 and 29 years old with acute or convalescent COVID-19. Each CDR3 is given with its conserved first and last residue. The D gene is left open where the match is weak. Part of the rows lack a size; the others show once, few, many or a class for expanded clones.

V	D	length	size	J	DNA	CDR3
TRBV9	TRBD2	16	-	TRBJ2-1	TGTGCCAGCAGCGGGCCCCTAGCGGGGACCTACAATGAGCAGTTCTTC	CASSGPLAGTYNEQFF
TRBV28	-	14	few	TRBJ2-3	TGTGCCAGCAGTCTACAGGGATTCACAGATACGCAGTATTTT	CASSLQGFTDTQYF
TRBV28	TRBD1	14	few	TRBJ1-1	TGTGCCAGCAGTTTTTTACAGGGGGAGGCTGAAGCTTTCTTT	CASSFLQGEAEAFF
TRBV6-6	TRBD2	15	-	TRBJ2-3	TGTGCCAGCAGCCTCGGGGGGGCTCGGACAGATACGCAGTATTTT	CASSLGGARTDTQYF
TRBV4-2	TRBD2	15	-	TRBJ2-7	TGTGCCAGCAGCCAAGAACTAGCGGGAGCCTACGAGCAGTACTTC	CASSQELAGAYEQYF
TRBV28	-	14	-	TRBJ1-5	TGTGCCAGCAGACCCTCCCGGGTCTCCCAGCCCCAGCATTTT	CASRPSRVSQPQHF
TRBV18	TRBD1	16	many	TRBJ1-1	TGTGCCAGCTCACCCCAGGGGGGAGCCATGAACACTGAAGCTTTCTTT	CASSPQGGAMNTEAFF
TRBV5-6	TRBD1	14	-	TRBJ1-2	TGTGCCAGCAGCTGGGACAGGGGGAACTATGGCTACACCTTC	CASSWDRGNYGYTF
TRBV19	-	16	-	TRBJ1-5	TGTGCCAGTAGTCCAAGGGGTCCGAGGCGGAATCAGCCCCAGCATTTT	CASSPRGPRRNQPQHF
TRBV12-3/TRBV12-4	-	10	-	TRBJ1-1	TGTGCCAGCAGTTTCTCTGAAGCTTTCTTT	CASSFSEAFF
TRBV7-9	TRBD2	12	-	TRBJ2-7	TGTGCCAGCAGCCCCACTAGCGACGAGCAGTACTTC	CASSPTSDEQYF
TRBV27	TRBD1	13	once	TRBJ1-2	TGTGCCAGCAGTCAGACAGGGTCTTACGGCTACACCTTC	CASSQTGSYGYTF
TRBV9	-	14	many	TRBJ1-6	TGTGCCAGCAGCGTAGCGCAGGGGAATTCACCCCTCCACTTT	CASSVAQGNSPLHF
TRBV3-1/TRBV3-2	-	15	-	TRBJ2-5	TGTGCCAGCAGCCAGGGGGGGGGCTCCGGAGAGACCCAGTACTTC	CASSQGGGSGETQYF
TRBV6-6	TRBD1	13	once	TRBJ1-2	TGTGCCAGCCTGACAGGGATAGGCTATGGCTACACCTTC	CASLTGIGYGYTF
TRBV5-4	-	15	-	TRBJ2-1	TGTGCCAGCAGCTTGGGGACGTGGGGCTTGAATGAGCAGTTCTTC	CASSLGTWGLNEQFF
TRBV28	-	15	-	TRBJ2-2	TGTGCCAGCAGACCCGAGACAGCCCGGAGCGGGGAGCTGTTTTTT	CASRPETARSGELFF
TRBV3-1/TRBV3-2	-	17	-	TRBJ2-7	TGTGCCAGCAGCCAAGATATATCGCTAGCGCCGTCCTACGAGCAGTACTTC	CASSQDISLAPSYEQYF
TRBV9	TRBD1	13	-	TRBJ2-1	TGTGCCAGCAGCGGTGGGACAGGGGATGAGCAGTTCTTC	CASSGGTGDEQFF
TRBV21-1	-	14	-	TRBJ1-4	TGTGCCAGCAGTAGAGGGACAGGGGGAGGAAAACTGTTTTTT	CASSRGTGGGKLFF
TRBV30	-	14	-	TRBJ1-4	TGTGCCTGGAGTGTTGGGTACGGGAATGAAAAACTGTTTTTT	CAWSVGYGNEKLFF
TRBV6-1	-	13	-	TRBJ1-1	TGTGCCAGCAGTGAACGTTCGAACACTGAAGCTTTCTTT	CASSERSNTEAFF
TRBV5-1	-	15	-	TRBJ2-3	TGCGCCAGCAGCTTGATCCGGACAAGCACAGATACGCAGTATTTT	CASSLIRTSTDTQYF
TRBV6-5	TRBD2	15	-	TRBJ2-7	TGTGCCAGCGGTTCGTGGGCGGGAGTTTCCTACGAGCAGTACTTC	CASGSWAGVSYEQYF
TRBV2	-	12	few	TRBJ1-5	TGTGCCAGCAGTGAAGTCCCCAAGCCCCAGCATTTT	CASSEVPKPQHF
TRBV7-2	-	15	-	TRBJ1-5	TGTGCCAGCAGCTTAGATGGGGGCGCCAATCAGCCCCAGCATTTT	CASSLDGGANQPQHF
TRBV30	-	14	-	TRBJ1-6	TGTGCCTGGAGTCTTTCAGGGGCCGGTTCACCCCTCCACTTT	CAWSLSGAGSPLHF
TRBV13	TRBD1	16	few	TRBJ1-1	TGTGCCAGCAGCTTAGGATGGGACAGGGAAGGCACTGAAGCTTTCTTT	CASSLGWDREGTEAFF
TRBV7-2	-	15	-	TRBJ2-2	TGTGCCAGCAGCTTAGCGGGCCAGAGCAGGGGGGAGCTGTTTTTT	CASSLAGQSRGELFF
TRBV11-2	-	16	-	TRBJ1-1	TGTGCCAGCAGCTTAGTCGGGGGGATCATGAACACTGAAGCTTTCTTT	CASSLVGGIMNTEAFF
TRBV28	-	14	-	TRBJ1-1	TGTGCCAGCAGTTTGGGCCTCAGGGTGGCTGAAGCTTTCTTT	CASSLGLRVAEAFF
TRBV21-1	-	14	-	TRBJ2-1	TGTGCCAGCAGCCAGGGGAGCTCCTACAATGAGCAGTTCTTC	CASSQGSSYNEQFF
TRBV7-2	TRBD1	16	once	TRBJ1-1	TGTGCCAGCAGTCTCCGAACCGGGACAGGGTTCACTGAAGCTTTCTTT	CASSLRTGTGFTEAFF
TRBV19	TRBD1	14	-	TRBJ2-7	TGTGCCAGTAGTATACCGGGACAGGGGCCCGAGCAGTACTTC	CASSIPGQGPEQYF
TRBV10-2	-	13	-	TRBJ1-6	TGCGCCAGCCGGGGAGGGCAAACTTCACCCCTCCACTTT	CASRGGQTSPLHF
TRBV6-5	-	13	-	TRBJ1-2	TGTGCCAGCAGTTCGAGGGAGGACTATGGCTACACCTTC	CASSSREDYGYTF
TRBV10-3	-	15	many	TRBJ1-1	TGTGCCATCAGTGGGGCCGGAACAGGTGGTACTGAAGCTTTCTTT	CAISGAGTGGTEAFF
TRBV5-4	-	14	-	TRBJ1-2	TGTGCCAGCAGCCCTACCCAGGGTAGCTATGGCTACACCTTC	CASSPTQGSYGYTF
TRBV9	TRBD1	16	-	TRBJ2-7	TGTGCCAGCAGCGAGAGGGACAGGGGGGGAGTCTACGAGCAGTACTTC	CASSERDRGGVYEQYF
TRBV21-1	-	17	-	TRBJ1-5	TGTGCCAGCAGCAAAGACGGGACAGGCCTGCATAATCAGCCCCAGCATTTT	CASSKDGTGLHNQPQHF
TRBV30	-	13	-	TRBJ1-4	TGTGCCTGGAGTGGGGCAGATAATGAAAAACTGTTTTTT	CAWSGADNEKLFF
TRBV27	-	15	once	TRBJ1-6	TGTGCCAGCAGTCCGAGTAGCTCCTATAATTCACCCCTCCACTTT	CASSPSSSYNSPLHF
TRBV19	-	14	-	TRBJ1-1	TGTGCCAGTAGTATAGTGGGCTTGAACACTGAAGCTTTCTTT	CASSIVGLNTEAFF
TRBV9	-	14	-	TRBJ1-3	TGTGCCAGCAACCTACAGGGATCTGGAAACACCATATATTTT	CASNLQGSGNTIYF
TRBV7-7	TRBD2	17	-	TRBJ2-1	TGTGCCAGCAGCTTAGTCTCCCCCGGGACTAGCGGACGTGGGCAGTTCTTC	CASSLVSPGTSGRGQFF
TRBV7-9	TRBD2	13	-	TRBJ2-3	TGTGCCAGCAGCCAAGGGACTAGAGATACGCAGTATTTT	CASSQGTRDTQYF
TRBV19	TRBD1	17	-	TRBJ1-2	TGTGCCAGTAGTATAATGTCGACAGGGCCTCCACCCTATGGCTACACCTTC	CASSIMSTGPPPYGYTF
TRBV5-4	-	13	-	TRBJ2-7	TGTGCCAGCAGCTGGGGGCCGTCCTACGAGCAGTACTTC	CASSWGPSYEQYF